This T cell receptor (beta chain) was documented in a study of blood T cell repertoires in COVID-19. Turning to the study itself: Some COVID-19 samples were acute and others convalescent; all came from the United States, Italy and Spain. Nucleic acid was either cDNA or gDNA, and it came from T cells, B-cell-depleted T cells, or PBMCs.

Authors' methods: Estimation of nucleated cell counts was performed using reference gene primer amplification. Using immunoSEQ multiplex PCR, the repertoire was profiled, and TCRdb retains in-frame clones only, with some absent. D and trimming were read from the DNA, whereas the V and J calls and clone size are those reported in that table. The table shows 250,000 or so clones, with 87% occurring only once. Clinical history as reported by participants underpinned cohort assignment. This sequence was found in a woman aged 25 to 39 with acute COVID-19. The sequenced sample consisted of PBMCs or T cells enriched from blood (not recorded which).

The CDR3 protein is CASSFAGLYNEQFF. CDR3 bases: TGTGCCAGCAGCTTCGCGGGACTCTACAATGAGCAGTTCTTC. The chain is built from TRBV7-2 and TRBJ2-1; possibly TRBD2 for D (6 bases). From germline, CDR1 is SGHTA and CDR2 FQGNSA. This CDR3 is built from 14 residues. Deletions cut 3 bases from V and 3 bases from J, with 9 bases between.